This T cell receptor (beta chain) originates from a study of T cell changes during pregnancy in multiple sclerosis. A remark on this clone: This specimen includes other DNA sequences encoding the same CDR3.

Trimming cost V 2 bases and J 4 bases, with 6 bases left between them. There are 13 residues in the CDR3. CDR1 is LNHDA, CDR2 SQIVND, per germline (reference sequence). Repertoires were generated with immunoSEQ multiplex PCR, while TCRdb's copy carries only in-frame clones and drops some. The sample has fewer than 90,000 clones, approximately 94% seen once. Sequenced material: peripheral blood, taken in the third trimester of pregnancy. This rearrangement joins TRBV19 to TRBJ2-1; D is perhaps TRBD2 (5 bases). The clonotype comes from a female donor with multiple sclerosis, enrolled in a pregnancy study. DNA of the CDR3: TGTGCCAGTAGTATACGACTATACAATGAGCAGTTCTTC. It yields the protein CASSIRLYNEQFF.